Shown below are 21 T cell receptor beta chains from a single sample sequenced in a study of Ad26.COV2.S vaccination and SARS-CoV-2 variants. Only in-frame clones appear in the TCRdb table, and some are missing; sequencing was by immunoSEQ multiplex PCR. The sample records roughly 400,000 clones, roughly 87% being singletons. Treatment indicated: 15 to 20 received Ad26.COV2.S at low or high dose, single or two shots; 5 received placebo; per-sample allocation not given. Material that was analyzed had been drawn on day 63 after the first vaccine or placebo injection. The sequences come from peripheral blood, collected in a trial of Ad26.COV2.S vaccine versus placebo. All receptors derive from a person aged 18-65 years who received the Ad26.COV2.S COVID-19 vaccine or a placebo.

In its sample, this clone was seen once. The genes are TRBV13 and TRBJ2-3; the D is unclear. The CDR3 has 13 residues. Germline CDR1 reads PRHDT; CDR2 reads FYEKMQ (reference sequence). Trimming took 3 bases from V and 6 from J, leaving 10 bases between them. This CDR3 reads CASSFFQMDTQYF. DNA for the CDR3: TGTGCCAGCAGCTTTTTCCAGATGGATACGCAGTATTTT.

The chain recombines TRBV18 with TRBJ2-5; 11 positions match TRBD2. The CDR3 sequence is 16 residues long. Per germline, CDR1 KGHSH and CDR2 LQKENI. V gave up 4 bases and J gave up 2 bases; unmatched junction bases: 6. CDR3 sequence (DNA): TGTGCCAGCTCACTAGCGACTAGCGGGGTACAAGAGACCCAGTACTTC. This encodes CASSLATSGVQETQYF.

The rearrangement joins TRBV18 to TRBJ1-2; 10 nucleotides line up with TRBD1. CDR3 length: 13 amino acids. CDR1 and CDR2 from the germline V gene are KGHSH and LQKENI. Losses at the gene ends were 3 bases for V and 6 bases for J; bases not matched to a gene: 1. The CDR3 loop reads CASSPGQGDGYTF. DNA of the CDR3: TGTGCCAGCTCACCCGGACAGGGGGATGGCTACACCTTC.

The V gene is TRBV30, the J gene TRBJ1-2; D is uncertain. Per the germline V gene, CDR1 is GTSNPN and CDR2 is SVGIG (reference sequence). Between the trimmed V and J ends, which lost 4 bases and 6 bases, there was a span of 15 bases. This CDR3 has 13 amino acids. The DNA for the CDR3 is TGTGCCTGGACCAACCCGACCCGGGATGGCTACACCTTC. It is translated as CAWTNPTRDGYTF.

This rearrangement joins TRBV2 to TRBJ1-1; 11 bases agree with TRBD1. CDR1 SNHLY and CDR2 FYNNEI come from the germline V gene. V gave up 6 bases and J gave up 4 bases; unmatched junction bases: 4. The CDR3 covers 14 residues. The CDR3: CASRGQGAVTEAFF. The CDR3, as DNA: TGTGCCAGCAGAGGACAGGGGGCCGTCACTGAAGCTTTCTTT.

The V gene is TRBV12-5, the J gene TRBJ2-1; D is ambiguous. The V gene lost 8 bases and the J gene lost 10 bases, with 6 bases spanning the gap. Germline V gene lookup returns CDR1 LGHNT and CDR2 FRNRAP. The CDR3 has 9 residues. The CDR3 bases are TGTGCTAGTTGGATAGAGCAGTTCTTC. It specifies CASWIEQFF.

This chain connects TRBV29-1 to TRBJ2-1; 7 bases are shared with TRBD1. CDR3 length: 14 residues. V shed 1 base, J shed 5 bases, and the junction held 5 bases outside the gene matches. From germline, CDR1 is SQVTM and CDR2 ANQGSEA. CDR3 nucleotides: TGCAGCGTTGAAGGTATCGGGACAGACAATGAGCAGTTCTTC. It translates to CSVEGIGTDNEQFF.

V and J are TRBV6-5 and TRBJ2-1, with D unclear. Germline assignment: CDR1 MNHEY and CDR2 SVGAGI. The CDR3 is made up of 13 amino acids. V dropped 6 bases and J dropped 4 bases, with 10 bases sitting between them. The CDR3 loop is CASSSTGYNEQFF. Here the CDR3 DNA reads TGTGCCAGCAGCTCCACCGGGTACAATGAGCAGTTCTTC.

This chain uses TRBV19 with TRBJ1-1; tentatively, D is TRBD1 (5 bases). The germline CDR1 and CDR2 sequences are LNHDA and SQIVND (reference sequence). CDR3 length equals 15 residues. V was pared by 3 bases and J by 1 base, with 12 bases between. CDR3 in DNA: TGTGCCAGTAGTATCAATGGACAAACGAACACTGAAGCTTTCTTT. This codes for CASSINGQTNTEAFF.

The V call is TRBV15, the J call TRBJ2-3; TRBD2 matches at 7 bases. Germline V gene data show CDR1 as LNHNV and CDR2 as YYDKDF (reference sequence). The CDR3 is made up of 15 amino acids. Trimming at V came to 5 bases and at J to 0 bases, leaving 5 bases not matched to a gene. The CDR3 coding sequence is TGTGCCACCAGCGGCGGGAGTAGGAGCACAGATACGCAGTATTTT. Encoded protein: CATSGGSRSTDTQYF. The variable domain in full, with the rest retrieved from reference TRBV15 and TRBJ2-3, is DAMVIQNPRYQVTQFGKPVTLSCSQTLNHNVMYWYQQKSSQAPKLLFHYYDKDFNNEADTPDNFQSRRPNTSFCFLDIRSPGLGDTAMYLCATSGGSRSTDTQYFGPGTRLTVL.

The chain combines TRBV12-3 or TRBV12-4 with TRBJ2-7; the D is unclear. The V end was cut by 5 bases, the J end by 1 base, with 3 bases between. There are 11 residues in the CDR3. CDR3 protein: CASSGSYEQYF. DNA of the CDR3: TGTGCCAGCAGTGGTTCCTACGAGCAGTACTTC.

The rearrangement joins TRBV2 to TRBJ1-4, with D uncertain. The V gene's germline CDR1 is SNHLY and CDR2 FYNNEI. The CDR3 spans 13 residues. V lost 7 bases, J lost 7 bases, and 13 bases lay in between. The CDR3 spells CASNREFGEKLFF. CDR3 sequence (DNA): TGTGCCAGCAATAGGGAGTTTGGTGAAAAACTGTTTTTT.

This clone was seen only once. The rearrangement joins TRBV18 to TRBJ2-2; the D gene is possibly TRBD1 (5 bases). CDR1 KGHSH and CDR2 LQKENI come from the germline V gene. Trimming shortened V by 2 bases and J by 0 bases, and 19 bases separated the two germline ends. This CDR3 contains 19 residues. CDR3 nucleotides: TGTGCCAGCTCACCAACGACCAGGGTTCCCATCGCGAACACCGGGGAGCTGTTTTTT. Protein sequence: CASSPTTRVPIANTGELFF.

The chain recombines TRBV2 with TRBJ1-6; D uncertain. V lost 6 bases, J lost 4 bases, and 4 bases lay in between. Germline CDR1 and CDR2: SNHLY and FYNNEI. CDR3 size: 12 residues. The CDR3 nucleotides read TGTGCCAGCAGGGAGTATAATTCACCCCTCCACTTT. It translates to CASREYNSPLHF.

The J gene is TRBJ2-7, the V gene TRBV11-2; D remains unclear. The CDR3 spans 14 residues. Per germline, CDR1 SGHAT and CDR2 FQNNGV. Trimming removed 0 bases at V and 6 bases at J, with 12 bases between. CDR3 bases: TGTGCCAGCAGCTTAGATTCGGCCCGCGGCGAGCAGTACTTC. Its protein product is CASSLDSARGEQYF. Full variable domain (missing parts from reference TRBV11-2 and TRBJ2-7): EAGVAQSPRYKIIEKRQSVAFWCNPISGHATLYWYQQILGQGPKLLIQFQNNGVVDDSQLPKDRFSAERLKGVDSTLKIQPAKLEDSAVYLCASSLDSARGEQYFGPGTRLTVT.

The chain employs TRBV19 and TRBJ2-2; unclear D gene. The CDR3 sequence is 13 residues long. V lost 1 base, J lost 3 bases, and 3 bases lay in between. The germline V gene encodes CDR1 LNHDA and CDR2 SQIVND (reference sequence). DNA for the CDR3: TGTGCCAGTAGTATAGCCGACACCGGGGAGCTGTTTTTT. Its translation: CASSIADTGELFF.

This clone was seen just once. The chain combines TRBV19 with TRBJ2-2; possible D gene TRBD2, 5 bases. This CDR3 is built from 15 residues. Germline-derived CDR1 and CDR2 are LNHDA and SQIVND (reference sequence). The germline V and J ends were trimmed by 7 bases and 2 bases, with 14 bases remaining between them. The chain's CDR3 is CASMVGAANTGELFF. The CDR3 DNA reads as TGTGCCAGTATGGTGGGAGCGGCTAACACCGGGGAGCTGTTTTTT.

The rearrangement links TRBV7-9 to TRBJ2-2, with TRBD1 as a possible D gene (6 bases). Trimming cost V 0 bases and J 4 bases, with 9 bases left between them. CDR1 is SEHNR, CDR2 FQNEAQ, per germline (reference sequence). The CDR3 covers 15 residues. The CDR3 region is CASSLAGQLTGELFF. The CDR3 coding sequence is TGTGCCAGCAGCTTAGCAGGACAGCTCACCGGGGAGCTGTTTTTT.

V usage is TRBV18 and J usage is TRBJ2-1; TRBD2 matches 9 bases. The CDR3 spans 16 residues. CDR1 and CDR2 (germline): KGHSH, LQKENI. Trimming took 3 bases from V and 4 from J; bases not matched to a gene: 7. CDR3 region: CASSPAKAGGYNEQFF. CDR3 nucleotides: TGTGCCAGCTCACCCGCGAAAGCGGGAGGTTACAATGAGCAGTTCTTC. Supplemented by reference TRBV18 and TRBJ2-1, the full variable domain reads NAGVMQNPRHLVRRRGQEARLRCSPMKGHSHVYWYRQLPEEGLKFMVYLQKENIIDESGMPKERFSAEFPKEGPSILRIQQVVRGDSAAYFCASSPAKAGGYNEQFFGPGTRLTVL.

The genes are TRBV19 and TRBJ2-1; 11 nucleotides line up with TRBD2. Trimming took 8 bases from V and 8 from J; bases not matched to a gene: 14. CDR3 length equals 16 residues. CDR1 is LNHDA, CDR2 SQIVND, per germline (reference sequence). The CDR3 loop is CASFQTISGRAHEQFF. As DNA, the CDR3 is TGTGCCAGTTTCCAGACCATTAGCGGGAGGGCCCATGAGCAGTTCTTC.

The gene calls are TRBV28 and TRBJ1-6; D is possibly TRBD1 (6 bases). The V gene's germline CDR1 is MDHEN and CDR2 SYDVKM. CDR3 size: 18 residues. Trimming removed 5 bases at V and 5 bases at J, with 22 bases between. CDR3 sequence reads: CASSLPGQGLQNNSPLHF. As DNA, the CDR3 is TGTGCCAGCAGTCTACCGGGACAAGGCCTCCAGAATAATTCACCCCTCCACTTT.